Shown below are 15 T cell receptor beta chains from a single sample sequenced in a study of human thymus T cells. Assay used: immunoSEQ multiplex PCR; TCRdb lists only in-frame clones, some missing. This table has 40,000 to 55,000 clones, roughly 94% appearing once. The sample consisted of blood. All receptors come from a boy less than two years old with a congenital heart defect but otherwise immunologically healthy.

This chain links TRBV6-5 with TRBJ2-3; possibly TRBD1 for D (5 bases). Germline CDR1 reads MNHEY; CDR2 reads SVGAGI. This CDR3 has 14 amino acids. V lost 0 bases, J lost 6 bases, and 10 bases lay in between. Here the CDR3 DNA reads TGTGCCAGCAGTTACTCGGGGCCGCGGGATACGCAGTATTTT. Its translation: CASSYSGPRDTQYF.

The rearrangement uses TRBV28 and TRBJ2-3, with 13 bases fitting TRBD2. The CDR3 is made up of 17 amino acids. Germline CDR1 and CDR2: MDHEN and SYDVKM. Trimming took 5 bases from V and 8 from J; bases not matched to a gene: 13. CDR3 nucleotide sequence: TGTGCCAGCAGTCTCCCGGGACTAGCGGGACAGCTAGGTACGCAGTATTTT. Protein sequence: CASSLPGLAGQLGTQYF.

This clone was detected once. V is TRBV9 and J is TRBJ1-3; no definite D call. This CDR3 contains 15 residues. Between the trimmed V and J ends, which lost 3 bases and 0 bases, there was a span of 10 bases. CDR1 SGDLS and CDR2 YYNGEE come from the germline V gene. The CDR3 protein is CASSATGGSGNTIYF. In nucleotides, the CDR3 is TGTGCCAGCAGCGCCACGGGCGGCTCTGGAAACACCATATATTTT.

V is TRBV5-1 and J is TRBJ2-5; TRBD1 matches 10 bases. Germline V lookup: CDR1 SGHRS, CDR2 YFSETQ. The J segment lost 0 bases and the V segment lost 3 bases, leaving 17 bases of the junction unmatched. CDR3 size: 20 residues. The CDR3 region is CASSSAQTGGASLYQETQYF. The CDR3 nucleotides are TGCGCCAGCAGCTCAGCCCAGACAGGGGGCGCCAGCCTGTACCAAGAGACCCAGTACTTC.

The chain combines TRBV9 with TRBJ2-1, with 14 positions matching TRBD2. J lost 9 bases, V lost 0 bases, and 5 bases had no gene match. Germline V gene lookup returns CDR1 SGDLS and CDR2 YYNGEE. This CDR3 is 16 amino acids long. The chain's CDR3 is CASSVGLAGGPGEQFF. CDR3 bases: TGTGCCAGCAGCGTAGGACTAGCGGGGGGGCCGGGTGAGCAGTTCTTC.

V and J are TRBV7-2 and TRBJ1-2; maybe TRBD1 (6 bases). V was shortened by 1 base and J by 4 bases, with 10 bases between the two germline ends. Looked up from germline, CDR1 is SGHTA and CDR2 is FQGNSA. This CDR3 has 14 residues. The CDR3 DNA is TGTGCCAGCAGCTTAGACACAGGGTTCTATGGCTACACCTTC. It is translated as CASSLDTGFYGYTF. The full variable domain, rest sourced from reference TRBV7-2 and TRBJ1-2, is GAGVSQSPSNKVTEKGKDVELRCDPISGHTALYWYRQSLGQGLEFLIYFQGNSAPDKSGLPSDRFSAERTGGSVSTLTIQRTQQEDSAVYLCASSLDTGFYGYTFGSGTRLTVV.

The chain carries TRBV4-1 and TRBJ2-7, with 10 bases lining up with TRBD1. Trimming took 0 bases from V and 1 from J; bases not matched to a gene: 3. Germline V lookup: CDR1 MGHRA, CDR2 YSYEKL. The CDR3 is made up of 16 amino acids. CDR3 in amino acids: CASSQDRTGGSYEQYF. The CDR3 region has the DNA TGCGCCAGCAGCCAAGACAGGACAGGGGGGTCCTACGAGCAGTACTTC.

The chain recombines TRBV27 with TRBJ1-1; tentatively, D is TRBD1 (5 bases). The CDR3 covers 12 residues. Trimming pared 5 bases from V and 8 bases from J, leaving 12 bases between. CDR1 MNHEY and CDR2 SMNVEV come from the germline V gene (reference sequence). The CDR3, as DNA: TGTGCCAGCAGTCAAGGGACCCGCGAAGCTTTCTTT. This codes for CASSQGTREAFF.

The CDR3 coding sequence is TGTGCCAGCGCCCTCGGCTTAGCGGGGGCCCTTGGGCAGTACTTC. This encodes CASALGLAGALGQYF. The chain joins TRBV7-2 to TRBJ2-7; 9 nucleotides line up with TRBD2. V shed 8 bases, J shed 9 bases, and the junction held 17 bases outside the gene matches. There are 15 residues in the CDR3. Germline lookup yields CDR1 SGHTA and CDR2 FQGNSA.

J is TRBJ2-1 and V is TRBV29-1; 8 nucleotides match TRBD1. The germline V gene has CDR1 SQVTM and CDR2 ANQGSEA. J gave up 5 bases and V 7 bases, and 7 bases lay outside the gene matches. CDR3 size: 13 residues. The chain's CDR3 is CSAPGQADNEQFF. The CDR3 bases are TGCAGCGCGCCGGGACAGGCGGACAATGAGCAGTTCTTC.

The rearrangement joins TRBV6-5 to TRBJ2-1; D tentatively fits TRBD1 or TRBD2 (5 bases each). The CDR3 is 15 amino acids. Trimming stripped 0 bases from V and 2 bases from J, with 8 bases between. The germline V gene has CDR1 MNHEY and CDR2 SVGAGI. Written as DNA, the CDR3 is TGTGCCAGCAGTTACTCGTGGGGGACCTACAATGAGCAGTTCTTC. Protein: CASSYSWGTYNEQFF.

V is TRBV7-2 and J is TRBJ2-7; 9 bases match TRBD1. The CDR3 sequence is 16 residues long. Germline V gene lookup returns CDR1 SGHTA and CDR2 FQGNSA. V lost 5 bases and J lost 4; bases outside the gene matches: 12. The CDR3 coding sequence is TGTGCCAGCAGCCGGACAGGGGAGGTTCTTGGTTACGAGCAGTACTTC. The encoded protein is CASSRTGEVLGYEQYF. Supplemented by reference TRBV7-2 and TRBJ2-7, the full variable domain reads GAGVSQSPSNKVTEKGKDVELRCDPISGHTALYWYRQSLGQGLEFLIYFQGNSAPDKSGLPSDRFSAERTGGSVSTLTIQRTQQEDSAVYLCASSRTGEVLGYEQYFGPGTRLTVT.

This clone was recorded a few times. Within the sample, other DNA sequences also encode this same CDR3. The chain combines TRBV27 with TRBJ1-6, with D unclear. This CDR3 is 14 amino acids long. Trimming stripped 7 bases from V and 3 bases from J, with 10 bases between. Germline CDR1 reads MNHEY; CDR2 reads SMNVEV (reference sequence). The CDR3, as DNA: TGTGCCAGCACCGTGGCACTCTATAATTCACCCCTCCACTTT. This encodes CASTVALYNSPLHF.

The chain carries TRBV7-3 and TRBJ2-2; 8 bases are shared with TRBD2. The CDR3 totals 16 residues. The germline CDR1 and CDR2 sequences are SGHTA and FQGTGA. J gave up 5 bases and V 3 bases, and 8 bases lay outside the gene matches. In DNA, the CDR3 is TGTGCCAGCAGCTTTGGTCCGCGGGGGGAAACCGGGGAGCTGTTTTTT. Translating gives CASSFGPRGETGELFF.

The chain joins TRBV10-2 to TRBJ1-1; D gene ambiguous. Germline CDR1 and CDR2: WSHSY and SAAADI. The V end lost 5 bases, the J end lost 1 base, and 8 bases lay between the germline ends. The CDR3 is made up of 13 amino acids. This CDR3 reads CASSPDTNTEAFF. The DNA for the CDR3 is TGCGCCAGCAGTCCTGACACGAACACTGAAGCTTTCTTT.